This record covers a single T cell receptor beta chain. Its specificity is unknown. Using constant-segment primers, 5'RACE produced TCR alpha and TCR beta cDNA libraries carrying sample barcodes and UMIs. TCRdb ran MiXCR on the 5' RACE reads and lists one entry per CDR3 protein. This table has about 290,000 distinct CDR3 sequences, approximately 15% appearing once. The entry originates in a study of T-cell memory formation after mild COVID-19. Trimming removed 1 base from V and 1 base from J, with 8 bases in between. CDR3 length: 15 residues. Germline V gene data show CDR1 as SGHVS and CDR2 as FQNEAQ. General study findings and limits: Memory from before infection featured some responding clones, which suggests cross-reactive memory joined.

Material: PBMCs or a T cell subset sorted from them (not recorded which). The rearrangement links TRBV7-8 to TRBJ1-3; weak D call: TRBD1 (5 bases). The sequence came from a man younger than 30 who had mild COVID-19 (a few samples of this study predate the infection). Cell type and time point are not known. The DNA of the CDR3 is TGTGCCAGCAGCTTAGACAGACAGTCTGGAAACACCATATATTTT. This codes for CASSLDRQSGNTIYF.